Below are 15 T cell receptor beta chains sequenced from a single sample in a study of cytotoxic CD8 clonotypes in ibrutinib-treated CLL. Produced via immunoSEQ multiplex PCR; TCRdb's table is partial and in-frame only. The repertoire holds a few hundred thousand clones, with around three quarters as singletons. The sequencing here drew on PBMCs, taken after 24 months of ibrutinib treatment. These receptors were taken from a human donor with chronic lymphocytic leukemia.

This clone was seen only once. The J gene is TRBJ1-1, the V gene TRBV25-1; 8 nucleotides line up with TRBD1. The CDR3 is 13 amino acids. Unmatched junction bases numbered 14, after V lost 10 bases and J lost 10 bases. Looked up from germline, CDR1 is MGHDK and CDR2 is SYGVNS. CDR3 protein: CAIKDRAVAGAFF. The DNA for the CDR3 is TGTGCCATCAAGGACAGGGCCGTGGCTGGAGCTTTCTTT. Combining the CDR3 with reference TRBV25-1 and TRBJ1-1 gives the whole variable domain EADIYQTPRYLVIGTGKKITLECSQTMGHDKMYWYQQDPGMELHLIHYSYGVNSTEKGDLSSESTVSRIRTEHFPLTLESARPSHTSQYLCAIKDRAVAGAFFGQGTRLTVV.

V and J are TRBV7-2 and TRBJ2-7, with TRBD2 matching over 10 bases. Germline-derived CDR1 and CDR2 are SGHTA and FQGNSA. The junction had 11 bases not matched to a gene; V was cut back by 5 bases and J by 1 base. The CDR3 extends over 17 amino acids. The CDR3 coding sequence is TGTGCCAGCAGCCAAAGTCTAGCGGGAGCCATTTCCTACGAGCAGTACTTC. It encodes CASSQSLAGAISYEQYF.

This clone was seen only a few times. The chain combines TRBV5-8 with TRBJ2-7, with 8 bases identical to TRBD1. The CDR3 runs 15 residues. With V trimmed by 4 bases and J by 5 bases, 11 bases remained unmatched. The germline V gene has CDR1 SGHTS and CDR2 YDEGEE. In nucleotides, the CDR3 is TGTGCCAGCAGCAAGGGGACAGGACTTCTCGACGAGCAGTACTTC. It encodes CASSKGTGLLDEQYF.

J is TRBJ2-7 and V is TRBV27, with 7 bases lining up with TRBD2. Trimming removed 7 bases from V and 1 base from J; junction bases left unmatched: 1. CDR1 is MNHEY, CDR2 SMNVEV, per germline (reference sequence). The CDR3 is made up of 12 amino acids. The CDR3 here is CASTSGSYEQYF. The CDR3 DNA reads TGTGCCAGCACTAGCGGTTCCTACGAGCAGTACTTC.

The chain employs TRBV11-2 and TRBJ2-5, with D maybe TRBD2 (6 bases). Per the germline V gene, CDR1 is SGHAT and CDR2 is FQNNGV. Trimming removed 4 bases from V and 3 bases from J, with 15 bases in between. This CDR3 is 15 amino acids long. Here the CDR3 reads CASSSPGLSKETQYF. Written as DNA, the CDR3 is TGTGCCAGCAGCTCCCCGGGACTCTCAAAAGAGACCCAGTACTTC.

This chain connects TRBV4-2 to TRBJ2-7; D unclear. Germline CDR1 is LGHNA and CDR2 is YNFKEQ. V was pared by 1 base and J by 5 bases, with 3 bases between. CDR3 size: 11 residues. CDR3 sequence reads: CASSQGDEQYF. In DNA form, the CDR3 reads TGTGCCAGCAGCCAAGGAGACGAGCAGTACTTC.

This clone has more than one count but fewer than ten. The chain's CDR3 is CAISESATTYEQYF. The CDR3 DNA is TGTGCCATCAGTGAGTCTGCCACAACCTACGAGCAGTACTTC. The J gene is TRBJ2-7, the V gene TRBV10-3; no reliable D call. The CDR3 contains 14 residues. The germline V gene has CDR1 ENHRY and CDR2 SYGVKD. Trimming removed 0 bases at V and 2 bases at J, with 8 bases between.

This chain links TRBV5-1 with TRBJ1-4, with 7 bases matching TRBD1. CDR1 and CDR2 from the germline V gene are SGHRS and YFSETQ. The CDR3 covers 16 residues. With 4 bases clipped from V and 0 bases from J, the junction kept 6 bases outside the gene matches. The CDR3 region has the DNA TGCGCCAGCAGCCTAGGGACAGTAGCAACTAATGAAAAACTGTTTTTT. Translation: CASSLGTVATNEKLFF. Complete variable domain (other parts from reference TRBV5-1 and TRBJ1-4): KAGVTQTPRYLIKTRGQQVTLSCSPISGHRSVSWYQQTPGQGLQFLFEYFSETQRNKGNFPGRFSGRQFSNSRSEMNVSTLELGDSALYLCASSLGTVATNEKLFFGSGTQLSVL.

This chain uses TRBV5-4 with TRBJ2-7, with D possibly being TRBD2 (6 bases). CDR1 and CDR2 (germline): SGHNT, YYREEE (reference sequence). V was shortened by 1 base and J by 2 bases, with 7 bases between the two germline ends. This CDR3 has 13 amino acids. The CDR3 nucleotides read TGTGCCAGCAGCTTGACGGGAGCCTACGAGCAGTACTTC. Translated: CASSLTGAYEQYF. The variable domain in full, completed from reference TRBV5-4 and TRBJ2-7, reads ETGVTQSPTHLIKTRGQQVTLRCSSQSGHNTVSWYQQALGQGPQFIFQYYREEENGRGNFPPRFSGLQFPNYSSELNVNALELDDSALYLCASSLTGAYEQYFGPGTRLTVT.

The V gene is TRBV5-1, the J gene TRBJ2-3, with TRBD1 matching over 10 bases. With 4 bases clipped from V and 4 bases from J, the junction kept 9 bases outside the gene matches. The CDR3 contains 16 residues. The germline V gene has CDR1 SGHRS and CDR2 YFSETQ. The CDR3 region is CASSQKTGGVSDTQYF. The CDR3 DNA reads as TGCGCCAGCAGCCAGAAGACAGGGGGCGTCTCAGATACGCAGTATTTT.

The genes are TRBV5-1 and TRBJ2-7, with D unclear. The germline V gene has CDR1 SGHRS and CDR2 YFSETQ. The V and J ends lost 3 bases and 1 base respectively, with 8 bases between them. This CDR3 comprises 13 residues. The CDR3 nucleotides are TGCGCCAGCAGCTGGACGGGTTCCTACGAGCAGTACTTC. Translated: CASSWTGSYEQYF.

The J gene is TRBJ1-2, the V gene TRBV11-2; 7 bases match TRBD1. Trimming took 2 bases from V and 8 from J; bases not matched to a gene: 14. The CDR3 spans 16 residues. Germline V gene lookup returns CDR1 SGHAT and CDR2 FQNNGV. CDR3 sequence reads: CASSLSLGQTGDGYTF. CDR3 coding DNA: TGTGCCAGCAGCTTATCCCTGGGACAGACCGGGGACGGCTACACCTTC.

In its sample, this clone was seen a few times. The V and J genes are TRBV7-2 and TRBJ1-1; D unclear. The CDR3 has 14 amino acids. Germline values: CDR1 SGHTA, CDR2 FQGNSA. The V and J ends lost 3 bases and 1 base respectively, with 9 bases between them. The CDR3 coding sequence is TGTGCCAGCAGCTTCGGCTATAAGAACACTGAAGCTTTCTTT. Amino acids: CASSFGYKNTEAFF.

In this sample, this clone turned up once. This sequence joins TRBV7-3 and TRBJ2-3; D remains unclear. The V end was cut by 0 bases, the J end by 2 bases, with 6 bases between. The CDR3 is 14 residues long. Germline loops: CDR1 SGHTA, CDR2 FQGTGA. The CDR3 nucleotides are TGTGCCAGCAGCTTAACGGCTTCCACAGATACGCAGTATTTT. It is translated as CASSLTASTDTQYF.

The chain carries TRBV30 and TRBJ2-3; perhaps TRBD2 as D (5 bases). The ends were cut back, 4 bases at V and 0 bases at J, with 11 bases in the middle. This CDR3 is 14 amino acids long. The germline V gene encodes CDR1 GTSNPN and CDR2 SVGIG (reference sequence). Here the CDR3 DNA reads TGTGCCTGGAATAGCGTTTCCAGCACAGATACGCAGTATTTT. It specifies CAWNSVSSTDTQYF. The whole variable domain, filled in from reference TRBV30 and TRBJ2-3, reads SQTIHQWPATLVQPVGSPLSLECTVEGTSNPNLYWYRQAAGRGLQLLFYSVGIGQISSEVPQNLSASRPQDRQFILSSKKLLLSDSGFYLCAWNSVSSTDTQYFGPGTRLTVL.